This section outlines one T cell receptor beta chain sequence together with its context. The CDR3 is made up of 16 amino acids. Germline CDR1 MDHEN, CDR2 SYDVKM. Trimming left V 4 bases short and J 8 bases short, with 20 bases between. This record comes from a study of immune evolution from preneoplasia to lung adenocarcinoma. Overall study: HLA loss of heterozygosity: roughly 6.6% AIS, about 15% MIA, over 25% ADC, none AAH.

The table came from immunoSEQ multiplex PCR; TCRdb's copy has only in-frame clones and leaves some out. The sample lists approximately 9,500 clones, around 90% occurring once. The sequence was obtained from a person between 65 and 79 years old with invasive lung adenocarcinoma. The sample consisted of FFPE invasive lung adenocarcinoma tissue. The chain couples TRBV28 to TRBJ1-4; D possibly corresponds to TRBD1 (5 bases). The CDR3 loop reads CASSSPRQSGKEKLFF. CDR3 DNA sequence: TGTGCCAGCAGTTCACCCCGACAGTCCGGAAAAGAAAAACTGTTTTTT. Full variable domain (remainder filled in from reference TRBV28 and TRBJ1-4): DVKVTQSSRYLVKRTGEKVFLECVQDMDHENMFWYRQDPGLGLRLIYFSYDVKMKEKGDIPEGYSVSREKKERFSLILESASTNQTSMYLCASSSPRQSGKEKLFFGSGTQLSVL.